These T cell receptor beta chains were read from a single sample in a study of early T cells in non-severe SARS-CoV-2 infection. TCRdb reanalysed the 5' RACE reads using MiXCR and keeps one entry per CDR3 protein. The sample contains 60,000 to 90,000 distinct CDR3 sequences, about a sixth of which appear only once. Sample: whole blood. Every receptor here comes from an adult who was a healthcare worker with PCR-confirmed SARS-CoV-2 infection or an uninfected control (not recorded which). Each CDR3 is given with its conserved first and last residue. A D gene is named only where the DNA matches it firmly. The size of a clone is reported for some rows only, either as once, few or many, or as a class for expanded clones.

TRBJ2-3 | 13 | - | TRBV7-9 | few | CASSSTNADTQYF | TGTGCCAGCAGCTCCACCAATGCAGATACGCAGTATTTT
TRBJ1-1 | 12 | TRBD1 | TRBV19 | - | CASTAGGAEAFF | TGTGCCAGTACGGCAGGGGGGGCTGAAGCTTTCTTT
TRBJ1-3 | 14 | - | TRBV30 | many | CALGLGTPGNTIYF | TGTGCCCTGGGCCTTGGGACCCCTGGAAACACCATATATTTT
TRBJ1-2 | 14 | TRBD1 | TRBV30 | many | CACGPDRGLSGYTF | TGTGCCTGTGGTCCGGACAGGGGGCTGTCTGGCTACACCTTC
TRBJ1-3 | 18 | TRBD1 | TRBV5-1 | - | CASSLFGQGSFSGNTIYF | TGCGCCAGCAGCCTGTTCGGACAGGGTTCTTTCTCTGGAAACACCATATATTTT
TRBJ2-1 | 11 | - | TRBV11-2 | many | CASSFGGLGFF | TGTGCCAGCAGCTTCGGCGGCCTGGGGTTCTTC
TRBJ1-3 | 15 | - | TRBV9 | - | CASSVGSDSGNTIYF | TGTGCCAGCAGCGTAGGTTCAGACTCTGGAAACACCATATATTTT
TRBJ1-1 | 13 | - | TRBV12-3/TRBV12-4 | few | CASSSFRKGVAFF | TGTGCCAGCAGTTCTTTCAGGAAAGGTGTGGCTTTCTTT
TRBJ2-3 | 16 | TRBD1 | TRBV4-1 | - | CASSQATGGRADTQYF | TGCGCCAGCAGCCAGGCCACAGGGGGTCGGGCAGATACGCAGTATTTT
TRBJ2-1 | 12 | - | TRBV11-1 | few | CASSGRSNEQFF | TGTGCCAGCAGCGGTAGGTCGAATGAGCAGTTCTTC
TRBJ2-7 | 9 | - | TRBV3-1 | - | CASSHEQYF | TGTGCCAGCAGCCACGAGCAGTACTTC
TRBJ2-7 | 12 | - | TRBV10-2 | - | CASSDPSPEQYF | TGCGCCAGCAGTGATCCCTCCCCCGAGCAGTACTTC
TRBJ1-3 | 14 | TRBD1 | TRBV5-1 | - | CASSLQGDGNTIYF | TGCGCCAGCAGCTTGCAGGGGGATGGAAACACCATATATTTT
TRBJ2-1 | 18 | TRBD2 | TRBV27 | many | CASSPGPTSGNKWYEQFF | TGTGCCAGCAGTCCGGGGCCGACTAGCGGGAATAAGTGGTATGAGCAGTTCTTC
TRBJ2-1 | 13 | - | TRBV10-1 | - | CASSQADSEGQFF | TGCGCCAGCAGTCAGGCCGACAGCGAAGGGCAGTTCTTC
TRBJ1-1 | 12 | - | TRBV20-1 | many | CSAFDGYTEAFF | TGCAGTGCTTTCGACGGATACACTGAAGCTTTCTTT
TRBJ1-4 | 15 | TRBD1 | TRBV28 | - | CASSYAGTGREKLFF | TGTGCCAGCAGTTATGCAGGGACAGGTAGAGAAAAACTGTTTTTT
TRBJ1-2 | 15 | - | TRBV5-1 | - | CASRIGFEGDYGYTF | TGCGCCAGCCGAATTGGGTTCGAAGGAGACTATGGCTACACCTTC
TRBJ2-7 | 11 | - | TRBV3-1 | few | CASSQDHLKYF | TGTGCCAGCAGCCAAGATCATCTCAAGTACTTC
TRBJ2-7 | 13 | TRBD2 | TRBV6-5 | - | CASRDSGSNEQYF | TGTGCCAGCAGGGATAGCGGGAGCAACGAGCAGTACTTC
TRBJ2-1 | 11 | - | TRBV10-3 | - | CAISEGNEQFF | TGTGCCATCAGTGAGGGGAATGAGCAGTTCTTC
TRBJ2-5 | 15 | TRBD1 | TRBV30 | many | CAWGIPGQGQETQYF | TGTGCCTGGGGGATCCCGGGACAGGGACAAGAGACCCAGTACTTC